These T cell receptor beta chains were read from a single sample in a study of regulatory T cells in long-lasting Graves disease. TCRdb analysed the multiplex PCR reads with MiXCR anew, one entry per CDR3 protein. The data show 350,000 to 550,000 distinct CDR3 sequences, with roughly 15% seen just once and approximately 17% held by the top ten. The data were also submitted as part of a second study, on T cells in Graves' hyperthyroidism and ophthalmopathy.

The starting material was peripheral blood mononuclear cells (PBMCs), obtained at new diagnosis, from a patient treated with antithyroid drugs. These receptors were obtained from a woman aged 45-65 years with Graves disease. CDR3s include the opening cysteine and the closing phenylalanine or tryptophan.

J gene,V gene,CDR3 protein
TRBJ1-5,TRBV16,CASSQKGTFGVHQPQHF
TRBJ2-5,TRBV3-1,CASSQAGPGWETQYF
TRBJ2-6,TRBV28,CASSSPRDRELGANVLTF
TRBJ2-1,TRBV12-3/TRBV12-4,CASSGGTTSIHNEQFF
TRBJ1-5,TRBV27,CASSTGQGASNQPQHF
TRBJ1-5,TRBV20-1,CSALDRSNQPQHF
TRBJ2-1,TRBV5-1,CASSPGDSLSYNEQFF
TRBJ2-4,TRBV20-1,CSARLAGGVGGNIQYF
TRBJ2-3,TRBV20-1,CSARAGDYNLLRGALTDTQYF
TRBJ2-5,TRBV7-9,CASSPRGPRGETQYF
TRBJ2-4,TRBV19,CASSSWTSARNIQYF
TRBJ1-1,TRBV6-1,CASTGRDRGRGNTEAFF
TRBJ2-4,TRBV6-1,CASRRQGDQNIQYF
TRBJ2-1,TRBV20-1,CSARDIGAVYNEQFF
TRBJ1-4,TRBV2,CASTGTNEKLFF
TRBJ2-1,TRBV5-1,CASSHRAGVSNEQFF
TRBJ2-7,TRBV6-1,CASSEALLVPSAYEQYF
TRBJ2-1,TRBV6-1,CASSSGRAVAYNEQFF
TRBJ2-1,TRBV20-1,CSVGDNRSYNEQFF
TRBJ2-2,TRBV19,CASSTLRQGAGTGELFF
TRBJ2-3,TRBV5-1,CASSPPQTDTQYF
TRBJ2-1,TRBV6-1,CASSEGLGGGIEQFF
TRBJ2-1,TRBV2,CASIWTSGAAYNEQFF
TRBJ2-5,TRBV28,CASSPLDRAAQETQYF
TRBJ2-5,TRBV24-1,CATNQHSQETQYF
TRBJ2-7,TRBV20-1,CSARATGVAVHEQYF
TRBJ2-2,TRBV12-5,CASGLARNTGELFF
.,TRBV19,CASSRTSGRAGETQYF
TRBJ1-5,TRBV10-3,CAISAGQGNNQPQHF
TRBJ2-2,TRBV29-1,CSVRGPGTGELFF